Below, 21 T cell receptor beta chains from the same sample are listed, as sequenced in a study of blood T cell repertoires in COVID-19. TCRdb keeps only in-frame clones here, not all; method: immunoSEQ multiplex PCR. The table shows around 100,000 clones, with around nine tenths occurring only once. The source material was peripheral blood. Receptor source: a human donor in a cohort sampled during active COVID-19.

The CDR3 bases are TGTGCCAGCAGTTACGACAGGGGCAATTCACCCCTCCACTTT. It codes for CASSYDRGNSPLHF. The V and J genes are TRBV6-5 and TRBJ1-6; 8 positions agree with TRBD1. The CDR3 is made up of 14 amino acids. Germline trimming cut 2 bases from V and 7 bases from J; bases unmatched to any gene: 1. Looked up from germline, CDR1 is MNHEY and CDR2 is SVGAGI.

The chain links TRBV29-1 to TRBJ2-3; 8 bases agree with TRBD1. The CDR3 is 12 amino acids. CDR1 is SQVTM and CDR2 is ANQGSEA in the germline V gene. V was clipped by 6 bases and J by 5 bases; unmatched bases: 4. As DNA, the CDR3 is TGCAGCGTCTGGACAGGGATAGATACGCAGTATTTT. Amino acids: CSVWTGIDTQYF.

The chain recombines TRBV18 with TRBJ1-1; no reliable D call. CDR1 is KGHSH and CDR2 is LQKENI in the germline V gene. The CDR3 loop spans 16 amino acids. V shed 0 bases and J shed 0 bases, with 11 bases lying between them. The CDR3 DNA is TGTGCCAGCTCACCACCTTTCCCCAGTTTGAACACTGAAGCTTTCTTT. Protein product: CASSPPFPSLNTEAFF. Full variable domain (missing parts from reference TRBV18 and TRBJ1-1): NAGVMQNPRHLVRRRGQEARLRCSPMKGHSHVYWYRQLPEEGLKFMVYLQKENIIDESGMPKERFSAEFPKEGPSILRIQQVVRGDSAAYFCASSPPFPSLNTEAFFGQGTRLTVV.

V usage is TRBV7-3 and J usage is TRBJ2-3; D gene unclear. Germline CDR1 and CDR2: SGHTA and FQGTGA. Trimming removed 5 bases at V and 0 bases at J, with 9 bases between. The CDR3 runs 14 residues. The CDR3 reads CASSLLSSTDTQYF. The CDR3 bases are TGTGCCAGCAGCCTCCTAAGCAGCACAGATACGCAGTATTTT.

The chain links TRBV5-1 to TRBJ2-7; TRBD1 might be the D (6 bases). CDR3 length: 13 amino acids. V gave up 7 bases and J gave up 0 bases, with 11 bases separating them. Germline V gene data show CDR1 as SGHRS and CDR2 as YFSETQ. CDR3 DNA sequence: TGCGCCAGCGGTACAGGGAGCTCCTACGAGCAGTACTTC. Protein: CASGTGSSYEQYF.

This chain connects TRBV5-6 to TRBJ1-4; TRBD1 agrees at 7 bases. Trimming at V came to 3 bases and at J to 4 bases, leaving 6 bases not matched to a gene. This CDR3 spans 15 amino acids. Germline V gives CDR1 SGHDT, CDR2 YYEEEE. CDR3 DNA: TGTGCCAGCAGCTCTCCCGGACAGGTTAATGAAAAACTGTTTTTT. As protein: CASSSPGQVNEKLFF. The full variable domain, completed using reference TRBV5-6 and TRBJ1-4, is DAGVTQSPTHLIKTRGQQVTLRCSPKSGHDTVSWYQQALGQGPQFIFQYYEEEERQRGNFPDRFSGHQFPNYSSELNVNALLLGDSALYLCASSSPGQVNEKLFFGSGTQLSVL.

V gene TRBV19 combines with J gene TRBJ2-7, with 8 bases lining up with TRBD1. Per the germline V gene, CDR1 is LNHDA and CDR2 is SQIVND (reference sequence). With 1 base clipped from V and 7 bases from J, the junction kept 6 bases outside the gene matches. This CDR3 contains 14 residues. CDR3 in amino acids: CASSIGRGPWEQYF. CDR3 DNA sequence: TGTGCCAGTAGTATAGGCAGGGGGCCGTGGGAGCAGTACTTC.

This chain connects TRBV30 to TRBJ2-3; D is possibly TRBD2 (6 bases). The CDR3 totals 16 residues. Germline V gene sequence: CDR1 GTSNPN, CDR2 SVGIG (reference sequence). Trimming took 2 bases from V and 4 from J, leaving 19 bases between them. CDR3 region: CAWSKGGGSIADTQYF. CDR3 bases: TGTGCCTGGAGTAAGGGAGGAGGGAGTATTGCAGATACGCAGTATTTT.

This chain connects TRBV11-2 to TRBJ2-7, with a possible D match to TRBD1 (6 bases). CDR1 is SGHAT, CDR2 FQNNGV, per germline. This CDR3 contains 15 residues. V was trimmed by 3 bases and J by 1 base, leaving 13 bases between them. The CDR3 loop is CASSFNRAPSYEQYF. In DNA form, the CDR3 reads TGTGCCAGCAGCTTTAACAGGGCACCGTCCTACGAGCAGTACTTC.

This chain links TRBV27 with TRBJ1-2; 7 bases match TRBD1. The CDR3 totals 13 residues. Germline loops: CDR1 MNHEY, CDR2 SMNVEV (reference sequence). The ends lost 4 bases at V and 7 bases at J; junction bases unmatched: 6. The CDR3 sequence is CASSSARQGGYTF. In nucleotides, the CDR3 is TGTGCCAGCAGTTCCGCCCGACAGGGTGGCTACACCTTC.

The rearrangement links TRBV18 to TRBJ2-1; D possibly corresponds to TRBD1 (6 bases). The CDR3 extends over 17 amino acids. The V gene lost 4 bases and the J gene lost 0 bases, with 16 bases spanning the gap. The germline V gene encodes CDR1 KGHSH and CDR2 LQKENI. Written as DNA, the CDR3 is TGTGCCAGCTCACTAATAAGGGGGTCCTTCTCCTACAATGAGCAGTTCTTC. Its translation is CASSLIRGSFSYNEQFF.

The chain joins TRBV19 to TRBJ1-1, with TRBD1 matching 9 bases. V lost 6 bases, J lost 0 bases, and 11 bases stayed unmatched. The CDR3 spans 17 residues. Germline V CDR1 and CDR2: LNHDA, SQIVND (reference sequence). The CDR3 nucleotides are TGTGCCAGTAGAAAATCAACCGGGACAGGGATGAACACTGAAGCTTTCTTT. Amino acid sequence: CASRKSTGTGMNTEAFF.

V usage is TRBV14 and J usage is TRBJ1-2, with D uncertain. V lost 4 bases to trimming and J lost 0 bases, with 12 bases between them. The length of the CDR3 is 15 residues. Germline V gene sequence: CDR1 SGHDN, CDR2 FVKESK. The CDR3 DNA is TGTGCCAGCAGCCGAGGACGGAGGACTAACTATGGCTACACCTTC. As protein: CASSRGRRTNYGYTF. The entire variable domain, with the rest obtained from reference TRBV14 and TRBJ1-2, is as follows: EAGVTQFPSHSVIEKGQTVTLRCDPISGHDNLYWYRRVMGKEIKFLLHFVKESKQDESGMPNNRFLAERTGGTYSTLKVQPAELEDSGVYFCASSRGRRTNYGYTFGSGTRLTVV.

V gene TRBV16 combines with J gene TRBJ1-5; maybe TRBD1 (5 bases). This CDR3 spans 15 amino acids. In germline, CDR1 is KGHSY, CDR2 FQNENV. V lost 5 bases, J lost 0 bases, and 11 bases lay in between. CDR3 sequence reads: CASSSRRDSNQPQHF. CDR3 DNA sequence: TGTGCCAGCAGCTCACGCAGGGATAGCAATCAGCCCCAGCATTTT.

The CDR3 DNA reads as TGTGCCAGCAGTTACTCGTTGGGGCCGGCCATTCAGTACTTC. Protein sequence: CASSYSLGPAIQYF. The gene calls are TRBV6-2 or TRBV6-3 and TRBJ2-4, with D tentatively TRBD1 (5 bases). The CDR3 sequence is 14 residues long. The germline CDR1 and CDR2 sequences are MNHEY and SVGEGT. Between the trimmed V and J ends, which lost 0 bases and 9 bases, there was a span of 12 bases.

The chain carries TRBV27 and TRBJ2-7, with 7 bases that match TRBD1. Unmatched junction bases numbered 3, after V lost 0 bases and J lost 1 base. In germline, CDR1 is MNHEY, CDR2 SMNVEV (reference sequence). The CDR3 has 15 residues. CDR3 in DNA: TGTGCCAGCAGTTTATCGGGACAGACTTCCTACGAGCAGTACTTC. It encodes CASSLSGQTSYEQYF.

The chain recombines TRBV6-5 with TRBJ2-1; TRBD2 is a possible D gene (6 bases). The CDR3 runs to 15 residues. V lost 8 bases, J lost 3 bases, and 17 bases lay in between. Germline V CDR1 and CDR2: MNHEY, SVGAGI. CDR3 nucleotide sequence: TGTGCCAGCTCCTCCTCCGGGACTGACTACAATGAGCAGTTCTTC. It encodes CASSSSGTDYNEQFF.

This chain links TRBV11-2 with TRBJ2-3, with 8 nucleotides matching TRBD1. This CDR3 is 14 amino acids long. Trimming took 5 bases from V and 5 from J; bases not matched to a gene: 6. Looked up from germline, CDR1 is SGHAT and CDR2 is FQNNGV. The CDR3 spells CASSTPTGVDTQYF. Here the CDR3 DNA reads TGTGCCAGCAGCACGCCGACAGGGGTAGATACGCAGTATTTT.

CDR3 sequence reads: CASSESLASADNEQFF. For the CDR3, the DNA is TGTGCCAGCAGTGAAAGTCTGGCTAGCGCAGACAATGAGCAGTTCTTC. This chain links TRBV2 with TRBJ2-1; a possible D gene is TRBD2 (6 bases). Trimming removed 2 bases from V and 5 bases from J, with 16 bases in between. Germline V gene sequence: CDR1 SNHLY, CDR2 FYNNEI. This CDR3 region has 16 residues.

This chain uses TRBV30 with TRBJ1-1; possible D gene TRBD1, 5 bases. V lost 4 bases and J 0 bases, leaving 9 bases between the germline ends. The CDR3 is made up of 13 amino acids. Per the germline V gene, CDR1 is GTSNPN and CDR2 is SVGIG (reference sequence). In DNA, the CDR3 is TGTGCCTGGACTAGGGGCATGAACACTGAAGCTTTCTTT. It codes for CAWTRGMNTEAFF.

The chain couples TRBV15 to TRBJ2-1; the D gene is possibly TRBD1 (6 bases). The germline V and J ends were trimmed by 6 bases and 6 bases, with 15 bases remaining between them. The CDR3 spans 14 residues. Germline CDR1 LNHNV, CDR2 YYDKDF (reference sequence). CDR3 sequence reads: CATSWGRGSNEQFF. The CDR3 DNA reads as TGTGCCACCAGTTGGGGGCGAGGGTCCAATGAGCAGTTCTTC.